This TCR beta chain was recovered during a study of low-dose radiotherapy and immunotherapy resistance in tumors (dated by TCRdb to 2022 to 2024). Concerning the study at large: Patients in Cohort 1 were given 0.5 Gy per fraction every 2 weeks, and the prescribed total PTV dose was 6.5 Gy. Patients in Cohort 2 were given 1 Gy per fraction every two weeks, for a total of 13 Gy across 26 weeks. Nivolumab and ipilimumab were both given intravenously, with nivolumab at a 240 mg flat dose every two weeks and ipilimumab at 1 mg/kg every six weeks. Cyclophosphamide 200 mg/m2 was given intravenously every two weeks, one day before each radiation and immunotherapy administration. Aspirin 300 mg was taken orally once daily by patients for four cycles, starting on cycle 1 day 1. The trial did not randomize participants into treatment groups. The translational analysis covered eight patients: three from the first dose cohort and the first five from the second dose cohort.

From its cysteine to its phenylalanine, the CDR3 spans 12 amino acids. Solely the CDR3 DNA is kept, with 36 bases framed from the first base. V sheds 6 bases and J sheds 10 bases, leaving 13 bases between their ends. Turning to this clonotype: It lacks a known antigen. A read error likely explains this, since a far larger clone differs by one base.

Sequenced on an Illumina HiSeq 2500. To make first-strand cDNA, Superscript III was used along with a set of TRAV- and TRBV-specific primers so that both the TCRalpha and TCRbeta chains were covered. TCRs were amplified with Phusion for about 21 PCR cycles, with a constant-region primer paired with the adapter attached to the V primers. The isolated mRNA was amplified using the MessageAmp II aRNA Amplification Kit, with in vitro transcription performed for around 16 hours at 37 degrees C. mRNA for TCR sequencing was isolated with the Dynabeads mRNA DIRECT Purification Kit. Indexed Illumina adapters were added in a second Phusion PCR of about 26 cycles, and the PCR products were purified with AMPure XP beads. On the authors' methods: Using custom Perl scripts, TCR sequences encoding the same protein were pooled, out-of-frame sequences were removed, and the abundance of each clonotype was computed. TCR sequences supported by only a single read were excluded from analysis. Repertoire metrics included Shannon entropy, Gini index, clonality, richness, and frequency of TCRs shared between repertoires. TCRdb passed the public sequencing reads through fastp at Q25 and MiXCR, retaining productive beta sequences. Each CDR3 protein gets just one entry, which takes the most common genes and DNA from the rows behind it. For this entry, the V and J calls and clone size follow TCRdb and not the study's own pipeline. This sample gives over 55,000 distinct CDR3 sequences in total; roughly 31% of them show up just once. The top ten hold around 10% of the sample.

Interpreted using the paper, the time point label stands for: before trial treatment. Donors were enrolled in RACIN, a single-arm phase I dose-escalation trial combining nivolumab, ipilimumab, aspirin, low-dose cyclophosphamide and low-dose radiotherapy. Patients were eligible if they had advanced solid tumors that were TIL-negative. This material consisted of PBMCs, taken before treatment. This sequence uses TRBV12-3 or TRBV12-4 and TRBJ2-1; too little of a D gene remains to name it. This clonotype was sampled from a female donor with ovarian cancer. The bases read TGTGCCAGCAGCGCTTTTACCTACGAGCAGTTCTTC. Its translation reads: CASSAFTYEQFF.